This T cell receptor beta chain stems from a study of cytomegalovirus exposure and HLA in healthy donors. Study outcomes and limitations: Later analysis associated a missense DCLRE1C variant with TCR beta V- and J-gene trimming. Cytomegalovirus-associated TCR beta chains were listed, numbering some 150. Accurate prediction of most subjects' HLA-A and HLA-B alleles from TCR beta sequences was reported.

Points on this clone: Its antigen is not known.

PCR was performed using 60 Vbeta and 13 Jbeta primers. Assay used: immunoSEQ multiplex PCR; TCRdb lists only in-frame clones, some missing. The table lists over 150,000 clones, less than 90% of them singletons. The CDR3 has 16 residues. V was cut by 0 bases and J by 5 bases, with 14 bases left in between. The germline V gene has CDR1 LNHNV and CDR2 YYDKDF (reference sequence). This receptor was taken from a boy younger than 10 in good health and CMV-seronegative. The chain joins TRBV15 to TRBJ2-1; D might be TRBD2 (6 bases). Sequencing used PBMCs. The CDR3 loop reads CATSRDRGGTHNEQFF. The CDR3 region has the DNA TGTGCCACCAGCAGAGATCGGGGCGGGACCCACAATGAGCAGTTCTTC.